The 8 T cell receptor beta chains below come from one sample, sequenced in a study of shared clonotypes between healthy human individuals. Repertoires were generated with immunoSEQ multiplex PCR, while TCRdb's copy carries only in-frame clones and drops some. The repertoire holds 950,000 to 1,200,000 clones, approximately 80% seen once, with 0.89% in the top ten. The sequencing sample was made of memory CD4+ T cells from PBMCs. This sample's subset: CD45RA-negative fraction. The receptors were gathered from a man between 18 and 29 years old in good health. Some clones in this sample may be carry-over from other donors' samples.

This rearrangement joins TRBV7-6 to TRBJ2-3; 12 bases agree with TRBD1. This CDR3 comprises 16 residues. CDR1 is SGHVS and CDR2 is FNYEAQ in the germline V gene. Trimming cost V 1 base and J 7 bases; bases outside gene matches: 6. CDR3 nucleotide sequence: TGTGCCAGCAGCTTAGAGCCGGGACAGGGGGCAAATACGCAGTATTTT. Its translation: CASSLEPGQGANTQYF.

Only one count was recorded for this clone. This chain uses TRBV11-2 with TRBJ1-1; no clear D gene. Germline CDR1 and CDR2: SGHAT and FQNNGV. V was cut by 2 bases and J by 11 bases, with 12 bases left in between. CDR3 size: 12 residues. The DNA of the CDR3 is TGTGCCAGCAGCTTAAGCCTGAATGAGGCTTTCTTT. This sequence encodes CASSLSLNEAFF. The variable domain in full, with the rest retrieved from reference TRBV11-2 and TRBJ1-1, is EAGVAQSPRYKIIEKRQSVAFWCNPISGHATLYWYQQILGQGPKLLIQFQNNGVVDDSQLPKDRFSAERLKGVDSTLKIQPAKLEDSAVYLCASSLSLNEAFFGQGTRLTVV.

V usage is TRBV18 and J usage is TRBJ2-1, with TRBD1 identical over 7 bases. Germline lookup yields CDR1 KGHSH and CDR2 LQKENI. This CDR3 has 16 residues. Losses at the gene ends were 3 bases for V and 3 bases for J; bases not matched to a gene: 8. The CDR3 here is CASSPPRDRRYNEQFF. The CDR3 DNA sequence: TGTGCCAGCTCACCCCCCCGGGACAGACGCTACAATGAGCAGTTCTTC.

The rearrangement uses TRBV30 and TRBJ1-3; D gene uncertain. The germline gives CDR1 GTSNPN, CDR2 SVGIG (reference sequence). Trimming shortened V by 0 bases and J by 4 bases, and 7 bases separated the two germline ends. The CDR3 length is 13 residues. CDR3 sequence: CAWSVDIGNTIYF. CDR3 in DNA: TGTGCCTGGAGTGTAGACATCGGAAACACCATATATTTT.

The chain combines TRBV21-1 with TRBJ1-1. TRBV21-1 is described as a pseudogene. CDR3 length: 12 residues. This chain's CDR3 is CASSPIFTEAFF. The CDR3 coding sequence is TGTGCCAGCAGCCCCATCTTTACTGAAGCTTTCTTT.

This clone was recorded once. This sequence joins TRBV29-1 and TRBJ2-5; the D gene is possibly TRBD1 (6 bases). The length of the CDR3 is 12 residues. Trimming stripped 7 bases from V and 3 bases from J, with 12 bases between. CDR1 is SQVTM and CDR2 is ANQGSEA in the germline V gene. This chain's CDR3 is CSAARGKETQYF. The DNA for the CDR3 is TGCAGCGCGGCGAGGGGGAAAGAGACCCAGTACTTC.

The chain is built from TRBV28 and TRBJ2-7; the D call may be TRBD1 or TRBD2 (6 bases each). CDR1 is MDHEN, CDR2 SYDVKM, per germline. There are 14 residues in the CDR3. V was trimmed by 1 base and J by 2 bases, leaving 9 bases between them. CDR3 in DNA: TGTGCCAGCAGTTTATACAGGGAGGCCTACGAGCAGTACTTC. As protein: CASSLYREAYEQYF. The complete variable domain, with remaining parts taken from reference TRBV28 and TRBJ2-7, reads DVKVTQSSRYLVKRTGEKVFLECVQDMDHENMFWYRQDPGLGLRLIYFSYDVKMKEKGDIPEGYSVSREKKERFSLILESASTNQTSMYLCASSLYREAYEQYFGPGTRLTVT.

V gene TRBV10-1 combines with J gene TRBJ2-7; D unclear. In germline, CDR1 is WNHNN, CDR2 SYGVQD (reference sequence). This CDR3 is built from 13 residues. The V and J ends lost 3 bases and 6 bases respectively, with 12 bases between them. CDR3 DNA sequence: TGCGCCAGCAGTGAATCCCCCAGAAGCGAGCAGTACTTC. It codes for CASSESPRSEQYF.